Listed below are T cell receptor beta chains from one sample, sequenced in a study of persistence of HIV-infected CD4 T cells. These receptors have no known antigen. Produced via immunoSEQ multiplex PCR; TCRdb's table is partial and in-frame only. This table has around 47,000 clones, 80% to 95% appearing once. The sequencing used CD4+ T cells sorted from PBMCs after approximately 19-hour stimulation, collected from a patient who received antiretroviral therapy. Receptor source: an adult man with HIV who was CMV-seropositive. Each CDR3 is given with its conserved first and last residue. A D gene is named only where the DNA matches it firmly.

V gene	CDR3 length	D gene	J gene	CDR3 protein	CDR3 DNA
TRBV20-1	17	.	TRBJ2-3	CSASGPWSLGRTDTQYF	TGCAGTGCTAGTGGACCCTGGTCCTTGGGGCGCACAGATACGCAGTATTTT
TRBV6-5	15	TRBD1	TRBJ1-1	CASSYSGTGNTEAFF	TGTGCCAGCAGTTACTCGGGGACAGGGAACACTGAAGCTTTCTTT
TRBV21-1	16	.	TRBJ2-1	CASSKVREGGYNEQFF	TGTGCCAGCAGCAAAGTGAGGGAGGGGGGTTACAATGAGCAGTTCTTC
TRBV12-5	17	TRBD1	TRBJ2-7	CASGSGTGGYSPYEQYF	TGTGCTAGTGGTTCCGGGACAGGGGGCTACTCCCCCTACGAGCAGTACTTC
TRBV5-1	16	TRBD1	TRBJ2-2	CASSPGQGTGTGELFF	TGCGCCAGCAGCCCGGGACAGGGGACGGGAACCGGGGAGCTGTTTTTT
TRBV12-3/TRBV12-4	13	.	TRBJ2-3	CASSQGTGITQYF	TGTGCCAGCAGCCAAGGGACGGGCATTACGCAGTATTTT
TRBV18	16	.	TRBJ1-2	CASSPTPGKGDYGYTF	TGTGCCAGCTCACCAACCCCAGGGAAAGGGGACTATGGCTACACCTTC
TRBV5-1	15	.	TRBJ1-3	CASSLVPASGNTIYF	TGCGCCAGCAGCTTGGTCCCAGCCTCTGGAAACACCATATATTTT
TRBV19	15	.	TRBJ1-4	CASSPPRATNEKLFF	TGTGCCAGTAGTCCGCCTCGTGCAACTAATGAAAAACTGTTTTTT
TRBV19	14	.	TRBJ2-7	CASSDRLQSYEQYF	TGTGCCAGTAGCGACAGGTTACAATCCTACGAGCAGTACTTC
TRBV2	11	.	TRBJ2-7	CASSTTYEQYF	TGTGCCAGCAGCACCACCTACGAGCAGTACTTC
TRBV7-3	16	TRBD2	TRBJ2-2	CASSLLAGGSTGELFF	TGTGCCAGCAGCTTACTAGCGGGGGGGAGCACCGGGGAGCTGTTTTTT
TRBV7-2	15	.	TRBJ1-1	CASSIGWGSNTEAFF	TGTGCCAGCAGCATAGGATGGGGATCGAACACTGAAGCTTTCTTT
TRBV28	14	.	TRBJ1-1	CASGLHGGNTEAFF	TGTGCCAGCGGGTTGCACGGGGGGAACACTGAAGCTTTCTTT
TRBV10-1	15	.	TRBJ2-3	CASSETARSTDTQYF	TGCGCCAGCAGTGAAACTGCCCGTAGCACAGATACGCAGTATTTT